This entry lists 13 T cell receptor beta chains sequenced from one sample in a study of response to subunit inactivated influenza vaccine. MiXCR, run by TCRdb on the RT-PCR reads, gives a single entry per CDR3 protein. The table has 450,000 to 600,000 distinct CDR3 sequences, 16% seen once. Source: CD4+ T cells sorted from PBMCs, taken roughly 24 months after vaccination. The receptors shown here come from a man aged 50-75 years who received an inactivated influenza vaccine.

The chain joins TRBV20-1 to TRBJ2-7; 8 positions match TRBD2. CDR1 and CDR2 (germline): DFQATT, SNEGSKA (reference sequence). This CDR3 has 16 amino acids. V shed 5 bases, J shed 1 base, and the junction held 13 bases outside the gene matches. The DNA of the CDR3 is TGCAGTGCTGGCGCTAGGCGGGTAGCGGGATCCTACGAGCAGTACTTC. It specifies CSAGARRVAGSYEQYF.

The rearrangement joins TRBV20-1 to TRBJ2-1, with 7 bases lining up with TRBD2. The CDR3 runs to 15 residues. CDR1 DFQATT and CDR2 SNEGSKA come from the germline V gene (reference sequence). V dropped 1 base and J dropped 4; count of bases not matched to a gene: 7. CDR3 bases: TGCAGTGCTAGAGTTCGGGGGAGGGTTTACAATGAGCAGTTCTTC. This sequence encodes CSARVRGRVYNEQFF.

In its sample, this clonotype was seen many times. CDR3 amino acids: CASSSSRLGREAFF. CDR3 coding DNA: TGTGCCAGCAGTTCATCGAGACTTGGTCGTGAAGCTTTCTTT. The chain recombines TRBV12-3 or TRBV12-4 with TRBJ1-1; unclear D gene. The CDR3 extends over 14 amino acids. V lost 4 bases, J lost 7 bases, and 16 bases lay in between.

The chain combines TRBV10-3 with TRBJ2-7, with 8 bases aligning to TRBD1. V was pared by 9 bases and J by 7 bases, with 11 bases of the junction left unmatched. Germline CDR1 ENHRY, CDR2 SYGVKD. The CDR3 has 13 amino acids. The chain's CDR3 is CAINSQGAGEQYF. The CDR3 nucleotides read TGTGCCATAAACAGTCAGGGGGCGGGAGAGCAGTACTTC.

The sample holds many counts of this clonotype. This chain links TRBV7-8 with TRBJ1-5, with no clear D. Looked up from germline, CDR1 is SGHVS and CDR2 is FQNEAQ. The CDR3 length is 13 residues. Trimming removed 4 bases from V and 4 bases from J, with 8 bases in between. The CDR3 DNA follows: TGTGCCAGCAGCTATGACCGAAATCAGCCCCAGCATTTT. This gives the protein CASSYDRNQPQHF.

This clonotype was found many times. CDR3 DNA sequence: TGTGCCAGCAGTTTTGAAGGATTGGGGACCCAGTACTTC. Translated, it gives CASSFEGLGTQYF. The chain joins TRBV12-3 or TRBV12-4 to TRBJ2-5; D uncertain. This CDR3 contains 13 residues. Trimming shortened V by 3 bases and J by 7 bases, and 12 bases separated the two germline ends.

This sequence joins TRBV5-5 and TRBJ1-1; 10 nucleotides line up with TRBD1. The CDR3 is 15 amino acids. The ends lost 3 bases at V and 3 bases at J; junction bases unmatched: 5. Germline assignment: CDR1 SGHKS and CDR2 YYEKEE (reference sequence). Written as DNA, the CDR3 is TGTGCCAGCAGCTGGGGGACAGGGGACCACACTGAAGCTTTCTTT. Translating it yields CASSWGTGDHTEAFF.

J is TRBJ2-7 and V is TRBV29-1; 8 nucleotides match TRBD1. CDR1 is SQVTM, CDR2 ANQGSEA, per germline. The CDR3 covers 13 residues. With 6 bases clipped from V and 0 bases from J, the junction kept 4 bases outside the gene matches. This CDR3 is CSVGDRSSYEQYF. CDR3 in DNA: TGCAGCGTCGGGGACAGGAGCTCCTACGAGCAGTACTTC.

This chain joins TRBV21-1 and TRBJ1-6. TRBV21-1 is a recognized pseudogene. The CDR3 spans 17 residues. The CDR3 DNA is TGTGCCAGCAGCAAAAACCTCTCGAGCTCCTATAATTCACCCCTCCACTTT. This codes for CASSKNLSSSYNSPLHF.

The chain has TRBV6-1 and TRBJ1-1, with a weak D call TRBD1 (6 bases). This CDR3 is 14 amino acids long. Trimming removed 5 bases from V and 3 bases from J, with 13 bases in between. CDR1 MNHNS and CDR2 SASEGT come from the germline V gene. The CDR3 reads CASSPQTGDTEAFF. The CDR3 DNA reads TGTGCCAGCAGTCCCCAGACAGGAGACACTGAAGCTTTCTTT.

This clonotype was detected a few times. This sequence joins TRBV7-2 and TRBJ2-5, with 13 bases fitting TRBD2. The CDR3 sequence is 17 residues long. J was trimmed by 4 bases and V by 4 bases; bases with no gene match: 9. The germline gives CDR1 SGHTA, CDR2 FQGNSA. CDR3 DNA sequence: TGTGCCAGCAGCTCACGACTAGCGGGGGGTGGCCGAGAGACCCAGTACTTC. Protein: CASSSRLAGGGRETQYF.

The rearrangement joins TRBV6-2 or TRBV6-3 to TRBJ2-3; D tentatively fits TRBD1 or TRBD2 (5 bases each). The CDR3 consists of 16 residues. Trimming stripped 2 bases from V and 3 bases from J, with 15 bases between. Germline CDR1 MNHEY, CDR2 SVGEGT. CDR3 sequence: CASSYRGRAGTDTQYF. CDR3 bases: TGTGCCAGCAGTTACCGGGGACGTGCTGGAACAGATACGCAGTATTTT.

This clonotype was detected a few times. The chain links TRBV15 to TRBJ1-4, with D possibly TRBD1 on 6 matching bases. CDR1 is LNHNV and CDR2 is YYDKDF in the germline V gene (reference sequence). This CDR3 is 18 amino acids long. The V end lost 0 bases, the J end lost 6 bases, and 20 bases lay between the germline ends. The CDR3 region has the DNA TGTGCCACCAGCAGAGATAAGAAGTGGGGGCCAAAGGATGAAAAACTGTTTTTT. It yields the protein CATSRDKKWGPKDEKLFF.